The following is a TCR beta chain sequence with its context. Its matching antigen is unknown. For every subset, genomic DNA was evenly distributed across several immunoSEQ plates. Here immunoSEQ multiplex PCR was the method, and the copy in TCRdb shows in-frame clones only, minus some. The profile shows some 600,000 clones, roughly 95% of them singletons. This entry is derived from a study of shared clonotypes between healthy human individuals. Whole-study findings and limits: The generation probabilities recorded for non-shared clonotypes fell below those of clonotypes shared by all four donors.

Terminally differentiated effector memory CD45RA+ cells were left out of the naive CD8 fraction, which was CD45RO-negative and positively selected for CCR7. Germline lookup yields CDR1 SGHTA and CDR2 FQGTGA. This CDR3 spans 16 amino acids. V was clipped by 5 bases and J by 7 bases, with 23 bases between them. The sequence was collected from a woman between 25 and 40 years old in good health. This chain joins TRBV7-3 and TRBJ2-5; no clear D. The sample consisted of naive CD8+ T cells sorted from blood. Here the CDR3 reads CASSPSLPSEFRTQYF. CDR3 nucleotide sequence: TGTGCCAGCAGCCCCTCACTACCTAGTGAGTTCCGGACCCAGTACTTC.